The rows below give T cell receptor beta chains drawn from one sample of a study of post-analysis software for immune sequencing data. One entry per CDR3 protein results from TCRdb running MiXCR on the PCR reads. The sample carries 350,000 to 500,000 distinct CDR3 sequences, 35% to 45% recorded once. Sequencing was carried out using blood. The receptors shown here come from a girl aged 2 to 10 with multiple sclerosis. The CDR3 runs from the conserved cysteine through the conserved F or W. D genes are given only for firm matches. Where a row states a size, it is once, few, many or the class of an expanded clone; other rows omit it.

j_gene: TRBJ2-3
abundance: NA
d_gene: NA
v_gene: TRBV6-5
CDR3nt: TGTGCCAGCAGTTTCACTCGTCGGGCGATAGGCGGAGCAGATACGCAGTATTTT
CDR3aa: CASSFTRRAIGGADTQYF

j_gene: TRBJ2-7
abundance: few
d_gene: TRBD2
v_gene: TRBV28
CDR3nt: TGTGCCAGCAGTTCTTCCCCGGGACTAGCGGTCTACGAGCAGTACTTC
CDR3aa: CASSSSPGLAVYEQYF

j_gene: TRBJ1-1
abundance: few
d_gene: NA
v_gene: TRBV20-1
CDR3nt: TGCAGTGCCCTAAGGCGGCTGGATCATAGCATGAACACTGAAGCTTTCTTT
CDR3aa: CSALRRLDHSMNTEAFF

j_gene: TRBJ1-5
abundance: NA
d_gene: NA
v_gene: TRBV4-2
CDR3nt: TGTACCAGCAGCCCCTTAGCCAATCAGCCCCAGCATTTT
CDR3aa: CTSSPLANQPQHF

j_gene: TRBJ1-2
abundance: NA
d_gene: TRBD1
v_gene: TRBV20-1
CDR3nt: TGCAGTGCGGAACAGGGGAGGGCAGGCTACACCTTC
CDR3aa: CSAEQGRAGYTF

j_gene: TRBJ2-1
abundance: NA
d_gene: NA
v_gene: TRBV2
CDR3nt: TGTGCCAGCAGTGACGTAGTACTAGTGGTAGGTAATGAGCAGTTCTTC
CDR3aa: CASSDVVLVVGNEQFF

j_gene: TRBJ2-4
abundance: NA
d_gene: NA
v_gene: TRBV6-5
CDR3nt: TGTGCCAGCAGTCCTATGGGCGGGACGAAAGGCATTCAGTACTTC
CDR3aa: CASSPMGGTKGIQYF

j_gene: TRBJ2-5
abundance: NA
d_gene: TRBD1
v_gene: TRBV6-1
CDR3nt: TGTGCCAGCAGAGACGACCTTTGGACAGGGCGTCAAGAGACCCAGTACTTC
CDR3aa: CASRDDLWTGRQETQYF

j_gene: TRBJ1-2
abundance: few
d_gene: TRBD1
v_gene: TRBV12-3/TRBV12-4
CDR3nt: TGTGCCTCTACCAGACAGGGGGCTTTCTATGGCTACACCTTC
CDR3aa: CASTRQGAFYGYTF

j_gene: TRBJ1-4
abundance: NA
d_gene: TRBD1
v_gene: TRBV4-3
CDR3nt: TGCGCCAGCAGCCAAGAGGAGACAGGGCTTTCAAGAGAAAAACTGTTTTTT
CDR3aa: CASSQEETGLSREKLFF

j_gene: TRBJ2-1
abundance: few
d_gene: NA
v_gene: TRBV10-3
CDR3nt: TGTGCCATCAGTGAGTCCAGACCAGACGATGAGCAGTTCTTC
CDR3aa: CAISESRPDDEQFF

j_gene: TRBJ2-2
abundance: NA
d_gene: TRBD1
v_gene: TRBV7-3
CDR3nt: TGTGCCAGCAGCAGTACAGGGGAAACCGGGGAGCTGTTTTTT
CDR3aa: CASSSTGETGELFF

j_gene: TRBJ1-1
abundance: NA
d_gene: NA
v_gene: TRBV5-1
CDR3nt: TGCGCCAGCAGTGGGAGGGAATGGGCTGAAGCTTTCTTT
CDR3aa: CASSGREWAEAFF

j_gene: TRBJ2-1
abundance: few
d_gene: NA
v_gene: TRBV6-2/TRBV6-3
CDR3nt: TGTGCCAGCAGACCGAAGAGGGTAAACAATGAGCAGTTCTTC
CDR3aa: CASRPKRVNNEQFF

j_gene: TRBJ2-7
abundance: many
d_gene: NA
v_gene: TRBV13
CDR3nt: TGTGCCAGCAGCTTGTTCTGGGGAGAGCAGTACTTC
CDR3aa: CASSLFWGEQYF

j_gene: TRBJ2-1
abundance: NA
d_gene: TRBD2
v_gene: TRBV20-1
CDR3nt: TGCAGTGCTAGGGATTGGGCGGGAGGGGCCAATGAGCAGTTCTTC
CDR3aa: CSARDWAGGANEQFF

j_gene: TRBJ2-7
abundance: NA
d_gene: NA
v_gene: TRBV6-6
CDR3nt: TGTGCCAGCAGCCCGGGACACCGTTCGTCCTACGAGCAGTACTTC
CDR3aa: CASSPGHRSSYEQYF

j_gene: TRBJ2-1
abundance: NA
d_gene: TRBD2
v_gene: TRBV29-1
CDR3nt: TGCAGCGTAGATGAGCGGGGGAGGGGCTACAATGAGCAGTTCTTC
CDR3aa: CSVDERGRGYNEQFF

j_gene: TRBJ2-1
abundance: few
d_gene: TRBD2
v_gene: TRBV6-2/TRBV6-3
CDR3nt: TGTGCCAGTAGAAAGAATTTAGCGGGAGGTGGCAATGAGCAGTTCTTC
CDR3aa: CASRKNLAGGGNEQFF

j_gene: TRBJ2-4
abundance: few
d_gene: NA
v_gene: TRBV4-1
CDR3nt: TGCGCCAGCAGCCAACCAACAGTAGCCAAAAACATTCAGTACTTC
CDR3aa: CASSQPTVAKNIQYF

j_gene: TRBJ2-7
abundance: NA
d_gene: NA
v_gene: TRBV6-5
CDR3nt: TGTGCCAGCAGTTACACGTCCCTCCGCGAGCAGTACTTC
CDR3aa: CASSYTSLREQYF

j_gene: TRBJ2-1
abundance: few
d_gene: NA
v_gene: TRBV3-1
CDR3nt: TGTGCCAGCAGCCAAGCGTATGTATTTTACAATGAGCAGTTCTTC
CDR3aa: CASSQAYVFYNEQFF

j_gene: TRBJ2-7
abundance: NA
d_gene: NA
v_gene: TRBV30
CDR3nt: TGTGCCTGGAGTGGGGAACGGTTCCCGTACGAGCAGTACTTC
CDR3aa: CAWSGERFPYEQYF

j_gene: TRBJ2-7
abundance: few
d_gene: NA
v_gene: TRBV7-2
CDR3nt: TGTGCCAGCAGCTTAGCGAGAGAATACGAGCAGTACTTC
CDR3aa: CASSLAREYEQYF

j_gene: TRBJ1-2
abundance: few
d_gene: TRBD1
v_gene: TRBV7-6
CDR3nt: TGTGCCAGCAGCCATTACAGGGGGCGCGACTATGGCTACACCTTC
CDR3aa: CASSHYRGRDYGYTF

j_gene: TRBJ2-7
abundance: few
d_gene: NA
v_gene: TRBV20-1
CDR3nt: TGCAGTGCTAGAAGGACACAGACCTACGAGCAGTACTTC
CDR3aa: CSARRTQTYEQYF

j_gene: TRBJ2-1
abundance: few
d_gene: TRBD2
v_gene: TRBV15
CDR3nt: TGTGCCACCAGCAGATTCGGGAGCGGGAACTACAATGAGCAGTTCTTC
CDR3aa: CATSRFGSGNYNEQFF